Listed here are 25 T cell receptor beta chains from one sample, sequenced in a study of CD8 T cells in Susac syndrome (dated by TCRdb to the late 2010s). The library was made by the immunoSEQ multiplex PCR assay. RNA was extracted using the RNeasy kit, and roughly 0.5 to 1 microgram was reverse transcribed with random hexamers. TCRdb passed the public sequencing reads through fastp at Q25 and MiXCR, retaining productive beta sequences. All rows with the same CDR3 protein become a single entry with the most common DNA and genes. For this sample there are 300,000 or so distinct CDR3 sequences; around 90% appear just once. Of the sample, roughly 0.07% is held by the ten largest clones. The material sequenced was CD4+ T cells from PBMCs. All receptors come from a human donor with multiple sclerosis.

The V call is TRBV7-9, the J call TRBJ1-2; 9 bases map to TRBD1. V shed 3 bases and J 3 bases; nucleotides not matched to a gene: 5. This CDR3 contains 15 residues. CDR1 and CDR2 from the germline V gene are SEHNR and FQNEAQ (reference sequence). In DNA form, the CDR3 reads TGTGCCAGCAGCTTCAACAGGGGGCGAGACTATGGCTACACCTTC. As protein: CASSFNRGRDYGYTF.

This clonotype was recorded only once. The gene calls are TRBV5-1 and TRBJ1-1, with unresolved D. This CDR3 spans 14 amino acids. Trimming removed 2 bases from V and 4 bases from J, with 12 bases in between. Germline CDR1 is SGHRS and CDR2 is YFSETQ. The CDR3 protein is CASSFADWGTEAFF. Written as DNA, the CDR3 is TGCGCCAGCAGCTTCGCGGACTGGGGCACTGAAGCTTTCTTT.

The CDR3 coding sequence is TGCGCCAGCAGCCGAACCCTGGAGAATGAGCAGTTCTTC. It encodes CASSRTLENEQFF. The chain is built from TRBV4-3 and TRBJ2-1; D unclear. Trimming took off 4 bases at V and 7 bases at J, with 11 bases between the two ends. Germline V CDR1 and CDR2: LGHNA, YSLEER. This CDR3 is built from 13 residues.

The chain recombines TRBV9 with TRBJ1-2; TRBD1 is a possible D gene (6 bases). The CDR3 loop spans 14 amino acids. The V end lost 1 base, the J end lost 4 bases, and 11 bases lay between the germline ends. Per germline, CDR1 SGDLS and CDR2 YYNGEE. In nucleotides, the CDR3 is TGTGCCAGCAGCGTATCAGGGGATGGCTATGGCTACACCTTC. Translated, it gives CASSVSGDGYGYTF.

V gene TRBV12-3 or TRBV12-4 combines with J gene TRBJ1-5; D ambiguous. The CDR3 consists of 14 residues. V was cut by 6 bases and J by 3 bases, with 12 bases left in between. The CDR3 region has the DNA TGTGCCAGCAGGAGCTTGTATGACAATCAGCCCCAGCATTTT. It specifies CASRSLYDNQPQHF.

The chain recombines TRBV4-3 with TRBJ1-2, with D possibly matching TRBD1 (5 bases). This CDR3 contains 15 residues. V was shortened by 0 bases and J by 4 bases, with 12 bases between the two germline ends. CDR1 and CDR2 (germline): LGHNA, YSLEER. CDR3 in DNA: TGCGCCAGCAGCCAAGACCTCGCCGGGGGCTATGGCTACACCTTC. Translated, it gives CASSQDLAGGYGYTF.

This chain connects TRBV3-1 to TRBJ2-2; a weak D match, TRBD1 (5 bases). V gave up 3 bases and J gave up 8 bases, with 22 bases separating them. CDR1 and CDR2 from the germline V gene are LGHDT and YNNKEL (reference sequence). The CDR3 has 17 residues. This CDR3 reads CASSHPLSGQFLGELFF. As DNA, the CDR3 is TGTGCCAGCAGCCACCCCCTATCAGGGCAGTTTCTGGGGGAGCTGTTTTTT.

This clonotype was picked up one time. The chain combines TRBV7-2 with TRBJ2-7; TRBD2 matches 11 bases. The CDR3 runs to 15 residues. Germline V gene data show CDR1 as SGHTA and CDR2 as FQGNSA. V shed 2 bases, J shed 3 bases, and the junction held 3 bases outside the gene matches. The CDR3 here is CASSLSSGRDYEQYF. For the CDR3, the DNA is TGTGCCAGCAGCTTAAGTAGCGGGAGGGACTACGAGCAGTACTTC.

This rearrangement joins TRBV7-2 to TRBJ2-2; D may be TRBD2 (5 bases). Germline V gene data show CDR1 as SGHTA and CDR2 as FQGNSA. V lost 2 bases, J lost 7 bases, and 17 bases lay in between. CDR3 length: 16 residues. The CDR3 sequence is CASSLLGGLGVGELFF. The CDR3 DNA sequence: TGTGCCAGCAGCTTACTGGGCGGGCTTGGGGTCGGGGAGCTGTTTTTT.

This chain links TRBV20-1 with TRBJ2-7; 10 bases map to TRBD1. Trimming cost V 5 bases and J 2 bases; bases outside gene matches: 12. Germline CDR1 reads DFQATT; CDR2 reads SNEGSKA (reference sequence). The CDR3 runs to 16 residues. CDR3 loop: CSAQRDRGPLTYEQYF. The CDR3 DNA follows: TGCAGTGCTCAGAGGGACAGGGGCCCTCTCACCTACGAGCAGTACTTC.

The chain carries TRBV2 and TRBJ2-1; either TRBD1 or TRBD2 may supply D (6 bases each). Trimming pared 3 bases from V and 3 bases from J, leaving 9 bases between. Germline CDR1 reads SNHLY; CDR2 reads FYNNEI. The CDR3 is made up of 14 amino acids. CDR3: CASSEGGGYNEQFF. As DNA, the CDR3 is TGTGCCAGCAGTGAGGGGGGCGGCTACAATGAGCAGTTCTTC.

This rearrangement joins TRBV19 to TRBJ2-5; possibly TRBD2 for D (7 bases). The CDR3 has 16 amino acids. Germline CDR1 is LNHDA and CDR2 is SQIVND (reference sequence). Between the trimmed V and J ends, which lost 6 bases and 4 bases, there was a span of 21 bases. The CDR3: CASSHPRGGRRETQYF. The CDR3 region has the DNA TGTGCCAGTAGCCACCCCAGGGGAGGGAGGCGAGAGACCCAGTACTTC.

The chain is built from TRBV24-1 and TRBJ1-4; D call uncertain. The V gene's germline CDR1 is KGHDR and CDR2 SFDVKD. Trimming shortened V by 7 bases and J by 8 bases, and 16 bases separated the two germline ends. This CDR3 comprises 14 residues. DNA for the CDR3: TGTGCCACCAGCTCAGGAGACACCCGGGAAAAACTGTTTTTT. Translating gives CATSSGDTREKLFF.

The chain employs TRBV19 and TRBJ2-5; D unclear. Looked up from germline, CDR1 is LNHDA and CDR2 is SQIVND (reference sequence). V was trimmed by 8 bases and J by 5 bases, leaving 12 bases between them. The CDR3 spans 12 residues. DNA of the CDR3: TGTGCCAGTGGGCGCCCTCGGGAGACCCAGTACTTC. Residues: CASGRPRETQYF.

The chain couples TRBV3-1 to TRBJ2-3; maybe TRBD1 (7 bases). This CDR3 is built from 18 residues. Germline CDR1 LGHDT, CDR2 YNNKEL (reference sequence). Trimming shortened V by 2 bases and J by 4 bases, and 22 bases separated the two germline ends. CDR3 sequence (DNA): TGTGCCAGCAGCCAATATTCAGGGGGGAAAGTCTCGCCAGATACGCAGTATTTT. The encoded protein is CASSQYSGGKVSPDTQYF.

The rearrangement links TRBV20-1 to TRBJ2-1, with D maybe TRBD2 (7 bases). CDR1 is DFQATT, CDR2 SNEGSKA, per germline (reference sequence). V was clipped by 3 bases and J by 4 bases, with 13 bases between them. There are 14 residues in the CDR3. The DNA of the CDR3 is TGCAGTGCTAGCGGGGGGCATAATTACAATGAGCAGTTCTTC. It specifies CSASGGHNYNEQFF.

This sequence joins TRBV7-2 and TRBJ2-5, with TRBD2 matching over 7 bases. This CDR3 spans 13 amino acids. Germline V CDR1 and CDR2: SGHTA, FQGNSA. After removal of 6 bases from V and 5 bases from J, the junction contained 6 bases not matched to a gene. CDR3 amino acids: CASSLAEMETQYF. Here the CDR3 DNA reads TGTGCCAGCAGTCTAGCGGAGATGGAGACCCAGTACTTC.

J is TRBJ2-2 and V is TRBV12-2; the DNA was not compared with TRBD1, the D call given in the table. TRBV12-2 counts as a pseudogene. This CDR3 is 17 amino acids long. CDR3 coding DNA: TGTGCAAGTCGTTCAGTACGGGACAGGGAGTGTTCCGGGGAGCTGTTTTTT. It translates to CASRSVRDRECSGELFF.

The V gene is TRBV20-1, the J gene TRBJ1-2, with D hard to call. V lost 6 bases and J 0 bases, leaving 8 bases between the germline ends. The germline CDR1 and CDR2 sequences are DFQATT and SNEGSKA (reference sequence). CDR3 length equals 12 residues. The CDR3 protein is CSASRTNYGYTF. The CDR3 DNA follows: TGCAGTGCCAGCAGGACTAACTATGGCTACACCTTC.

The chain employs TRBV20-1 and TRBJ1-5, with 8 bases aligning to TRBD1. This CDR3 is built from 15 residues. Germline values: CDR1 DFQATT, CDR2 SNEGSKA (reference sequence). J gave up 0 bases and V 7 bases, and 8 bases lay outside the gene matches. This CDR3 reads CSVGQGPDSNQPQHF. DNA for the CDR3: TGCAGTGTCGGACAGGGTCCGGATAGCAATCAGCCCCAGCATTTT.

The chain links TRBV29-1 to TRBJ2-3; D possibly uses TRBD1 or TRBD2 (5 bases each). This CDR3 has 15 amino acids. CDR1 and CDR2 from the germline V gene are SQVTM and ANQGSEA. The V end lost 7 bases, the J end lost 2 bases, and 19 bases lay between the germline ends. The CDR3 bases are TGCAGCGCCATAAGACCTCAGGGACCCACAGATACGCAGTATTTT. Its protein product is CSAIRPQGPTDTQYF.

J is TRBJ1-5 and V is TRBV6-2 or TRBV6-3; possible D gene TRBD1, 5 bases. Germline V gene sequence: CDR1 MNHEY, CDR2 SVGEGT. The CDR3 covers 14 residues. V lost 4 bases and J lost 3, with 10 bases in between. The CDR3 region is CASSFADTNQPQHF. CDR3 sequence (DNA): TGTGCCAGCAGTTTTGCGGACACCAATCAGCCCCAGCATTTT.

This chain joins TRBV29-1 and TRBJ2-1; D is tentatively TRBD1 or TRBD2 (5 bases each). Between the trimmed V and J ends, which lost 8 bases and 0 bases, there was a span of 20 bases. From germline, CDR1 is SQVTM and CDR2 ANQGSEA. The CDR3 has 16 residues. Written as DNA, the CDR3 is TGCAGCCCCCCCTGTAGGGGCAGCGGCTCCTACAATGAGCAGTTCTTC. Translation gives CSPPCRGSGSYNEQFF.

V gene TRBV7-2 combines with J gene TRBJ2-1; D is possibly TRBD2 (6 bases). Germline assignment: CDR1 SGHTA and CDR2 FQGNSA. The CDR3 totals 16 residues. Trimming took 5 bases from V and 8 from J, leaving 22 bases between them. CDR3 DNA: TGTGCCAGCAGCGGCCTAGGGGTCGGCGGGGTACATGAGCAGTTCTTC. Its translation is CASSGLGVGGVHEQFF. The whole variable domain, remainder taken from reference TRBV7-2 and TRBJ2-1, is GAGVSQSPSNKVTEKGKDVELRCDPISGHTALYWYRQSLGQGLEFLIYFQGNSAPDKSGLPSDRFSAERTGGSVSTLTIQRTQQEDSAVYLCASSGLGVGGVHEQFFGPGTRLTVL.

V is TRBV20-1 and J is TRBJ1-1, with D possibly TRBD1 on 6 matching bases. In germline, CDR1 is DFQATT, CDR2 SNEGSKA (reference sequence). The CDR3 covers 13 residues. V lost 0 bases and J 4 bases, leaving 9 bases between the germline ends. The CDR3 coding sequence is TGCAGTGCTAGAGAAGGGGGGCGCACTGAAGCTTTCTTT. It is translated as CSAREGGRTEAFF.